These 25 T cell receptor beta chains came from one sample sequenced in a study of T cells after yellow fever vaccination. Each CDR3 protein gets one entry after TCRdb re-called the 5' RACE reads with MiXCR. The repertoire consists of 90,000 to 150,000 distinct CDR3 sequences, with roughly 7.9% occurring once and the leading ten covering roughly 3%. This sample comprised CD4+ T cells sorted from PBMCs, obtained 35 to 50 days after the first yellow fever vaccination. The receptors come from a man in his late teens or twenties who received the YFV17D yellow fever vaccine.

In its sample, this clonotype was seen many times. The chain joins TRBV5-1 to TRBJ2-3, with TRBD1 as a possible D gene (6 bases). CDR3 length equals 15 residues. V was trimmed by 5 bases and J by 4 bases, leaving 17 bases between them. CDR1 and CDR2 (germline): SGHRS, YFSETQ. CDR3 bases: TGCGCCAGCAGACCGCGATTAGGGGGAGCAGATACGCAGTATTTT. Protein: CASRPRLGGADTQYF.

In its sample, this clonotype was seen many times. This chain connects TRBV12-3 or TRBV12-4 to TRBJ2-5; D not certain. The CDR3 sequence is 14 residues long. Between the trimmed V and J ends, which lost 6 bases and 7 bases, there was a span of 18 bases. The CDR3 loop reads CASRTVGAFRTQYF. As DNA, the CDR3 is TGTGCCAGCAGAACGGTCGGCGCCTTCAGGACCCAGTACTTC.

This clonotype showed up many times. The J gene is TRBJ1-2, the V gene TRBV20-1; D possibly corresponds to TRBD1 (6 bases). Germline loops: CDR1 DFQATT, CDR2 SNEGSKA (reference sequence). The CDR3 is 13 residues long. Trimming shortened V by 6 bases and J by 5 bases, and 16 bases separated the two germline ends. The CDR3 DNA is TGCAGTGCCCGTAATAACAGGGTTTATGGCTACACCTTC. Residues: CSARNNRVYGYTF.

This chain joins TRBV2 and TRBJ2-1; D may match TRBD1 or TRBD2 (5 bases each). Germline loops: CDR1 SNHLY, CDR2 FYNNEI. The CDR3 has 16 amino acids. The germline V and J ends were trimmed by 6 bases and 0 bases, with 15 bases remaining between them. The CDR3 region is CASSPGRLSSYNEQFF. DNA for the CDR3: TGTGCCAGCAGCCCGGGACGCCTGAGCTCCTACAATGAGCAGTTCTTC.

This clonotype was seen repeatedly, ten times or more. The chain uses TRBV28 and TRBJ2-4; no definite D call. The CDR3 consists of 16 residues. Germline loops: CDR1 MDHEN, CDR2 SYDVKM. Trimming took off 1 base at V and 0 bases at J, with 10 bases between the two ends. This CDR3 reads CASSLSETLAKNIQYF. CDR3 nucleotide sequence: TGTGCCAGCAGTTTATCAGAAACCCTAGCCAAAAACATTCAGTACTTC.

This clonotype was counted a few times. The rearrangement joins TRBV6-5 to TRBJ2-5; perhaps TRBD1 as D (6 bases). CDR1 and CDR2 (germline): MNHEY, SVGAGI. Trimming pared 2 bases from V and 4 bases from J, leaving 8 bases between. This CDR3 has 13 residues. CDR3 in amino acids: CASSYGGRETQYF. The CDR3 coding sequence is TGTGCCAGCAGTTACGGGGGCCGAGAGACCCAGTACTTC.

This clonotype turned up a few times. V and J are TRBV7-2 and TRBJ2-3, with unresolved D. The V end was cut by 5 bases, the J end by 4 bases, with 13 bases between. Germline V CDR1 and CDR2: SGHTA, FQGNSA. The CDR3 runs to 14 residues. The CDR3: CASSGYLEADTQYF. The CDR3 region has the DNA TGTGCCAGCAGCGGCTACCTTGAGGCAGATACGCAGTATTTT.

The table lists this clonotype with many counts. This chain uses TRBV20-1 with TRBJ2-3; D is possibly TRBD2 (5 bases). CDR3 length: 10 amino acids. Germline V CDR1 and CDR2: DFQATT, SNEGSKA (reference sequence). The CDR3: CSYGVDTQYF. CDR3 in DNA: TGCAGCTACGGGGTGGATACGCAGTATTTT.

This clonotype appeared many times. J is TRBJ2-7 and V is TRBV7-3; TRBD2 aligns across 11 bases. This CDR3 has 14 residues. Germline CDR1 SGHTA, CDR2 FQGTGA. The ends lost 5 bases at V and 6 bases at J; junction bases unmatched: 6. This CDR3 reads CASSPLGTSGEQYF. In DNA, the CDR3 is TGTGCCAGCAGCCCACTTGGGACTAGCGGCGAGCAGTACTTC.

This clonotype occurred many times. V gene TRBV28 combines with J gene TRBJ2-7; D unresolved. The germline V and J ends were trimmed by 8 bases and 0 bases, with 8 bases remaining between them. CDR1 MDHEN and CDR2 SYDVKM come from the germline V gene. This CDR3 region has 12 residues. The CDR3 sequence: CASESSSYEQYV. As DNA, the CDR3 is TGTGCCAGCGAGTCGAGCTCCTACGAGCAGTACGTC.

This clonotype was seen many times. J is TRBJ1-1 and V is TRBV2; D is possibly TRBD1 (5 bases). Trimming took off 5 bases at V and 2 bases at J, with 9 bases between the two ends. The germline V gene encodes CDR1 SNHLY and CDR2 FYNNEI. The CDR3 runs to 13 residues. DNA of the CDR3: TGTGCCAGCAGTCGAGACAGCAACACTGAAGCTTTCTTT. Its translation: CASSRDSNTEAFF. The full variable domain, rest sourced from reference TRBV2 and TRBJ1-1, is EPEVTQTPSHQVTQMGQEVILRCVPISNHLYFYWYRQILGQKVEFLVSFYNNEISEKSEIFDDQFSVERPDGSNFTLKIRSTKLEDSAMYFCASSRDSNTEAFFGQGTRLTVV.

This clonotype was recorded a few times. The chain has TRBV18 and TRBJ2-7; D not resolved. V lost 3 bases and J 12 bases, leaving 21 bases between the germline ends. This CDR3 region has 14 residues. Germline V CDR1 and CDR2: KGHSH, LQKENI. In nucleotides, the CDR3 is TGTGCCAGCTCACCCGACAACTTACCAACCCGGTTGTACGTC. It translates to CASSPDNLPTRLYV.

Many counts were recorded for this clonotype. The chain links TRBV5-4 to TRBJ2-2; TRBD2 aligns across 7 bases. With V trimmed by 4 bases and J by 4 bases, 7 bases remained unmatched. The CDR3 spans 15 residues. In germline, CDR1 is SGHNT, CDR2 YYREEE (reference sequence). This chain's CDR3 is CASSPQRGTTGELFF. CDR3 bases: TGTGCCAGCAGCCCTCAGCGGGGCACCACCGGGGAGCTGTTTTTT.

This clonotype was seen ten or more times. The chain carries TRBV7-9 and TRBJ2-2; 16 bases line up with TRBD2. Germline CDR1 is SEHNR and CDR2 is FQNEAQ (reference sequence). This CDR3 is built from 18 residues. V was clipped by 4 bases and J by 2 bases; unmatched bases: 4. The CDR3 region has the DNA TGTGCCAGCAGCTCCGGGACTAGCGGGGGGGTTAACACCGGGGAGCTGTTTTTT. This translates into CASSSGTSGGVNTGELFF.

This clonotype was counted between two and nine times. CDR3 amino acids: CASSPLVGGFTEAFF. CDR3 coding DNA: TGTGCCAGCTCACCACTGGTGGGAGGGTTCACTGAAGCTTTCTTT. V gene TRBV18 combines with J gene TRBJ1-1, with D unclear. V was pared by 1 base and J by 4 bases, with 13 bases between. The CDR3 contains 15 residues. In germline, CDR1 is KGHSH, CDR2 LQKENI.

There are many counts of this clonotype. The rearrangement uses TRBV20-1 and TRBJ2-2; possibly TRBD1 or TRBD2 for D (5 bases each). This CDR3 region has 14 residues. The V and J ends lost 4 bases and 0 bases respectively, with 9 bases between them. Germline-derived CDR1 and CDR2 are DFQATT and SNEGSKA (reference sequence). The CDR3 sequence: CSAIGTSNTGELFF. Here the CDR3 DNA reads TGCAGTGCTATAGGGACCTCGAACACCGGGGAGCTGTTTTTT.

This clonotype was picked up many times. The chain is built from TRBV27 and TRBJ2-5; D may match TRBD1 or TRBD2 (6 bases each). V lost 9 bases and J 9 bases, leaving 20 bases between the germline ends. Per the germline V gene, CDR1 is MNHEY and CDR2 is SMNVEV (reference sequence). The CDR3 totals 13 residues. CDR3 protein: CASGGWGAGAQYF. The CDR3 coding sequence is TGTGCCAGTGGAGGGTGGGGGGCTGGGGCCCAGTACTTC.

This clonotype was recorded at least ten times. V gene TRBV5-1 combines with J gene TRBJ1-1, with D hard to call. The CDR3 is 14 residues long. CDR1 is SGHRS, CDR2 YFSETQ, per germline. V lost 1 base and J 3 bases, leaving 10 bases between the germline ends. CDR3 protein: CASSLWRADTEAFF. The CDR3, as DNA: TGCGCCAGCAGCTTGTGGAGAGCGGACACTGAAGCTTTCTTT. Full variable domain (outside the CDR3, taken from reference TRBV5-1 and TRBJ1-1): KAGVTQTPRYLIKTRGQQVTLSCSPISGHRSVSWYQQTPGQGLQFLFEYFSETQRNKGNFPGRFSGRQFSNSRSEMNVSTLELGDSALYLCASSLWRADTEAFFGQGTRLTVV.

This clonotype was found many times. The chain links TRBV6-5 to TRBJ1-4; D ambiguous. Per the germline V gene, CDR1 is MNHEY and CDR2 is SVGAGI. V lost 1 base, J lost 8 bases, and 8 bases lay in between. CDR3 size: 13 residues. CDR3 sequence: CASSYLGSEKLFF. CDR3 bases: TGTGCCAGCAGTTACTTGGGCAGCGAAAAACTGTTTTTT.

In its sample, this clonotype was seen many times. CDR3 sequence: CAISAPSTFGNTIYF. DNA for the CDR3: TGTGCCATCAGTGCGCCAAGTACTTTTGGAAACACCATATATTTT. This chain joins TRBV10-3 and TRBJ1-3; no clear D. The length of the CDR3 is 15 residues. Trimming took 4 bases from V and 3 from J, leaving 13 bases between them. Per germline, CDR1 ENHRY and CDR2 SYGVKD.

This clonotype was counted a few times. The chain is built from TRBV5-1 and TRBJ2-2; D might be TRBD1 (5 bases). Looked up from germline, CDR1 is SGHRS and CDR2 is YFSETQ. The V and J ends lost 9 bases and 1 base respectively, with 10 bases between them. The CDR3 extends over 13 amino acids. The CDR3 sequence is CATPTENTGELFF. The DNA for the CDR3 is TGCGCCACCCCGACAGAGAACACCGGGGAGCTGTTTTTT. The full variable domain, rest sourced from reference TRBV5-1 and TRBJ2-2, is KAGVTQTPRYLIKTRGQQVTLSCSPISGHRSVSWYQQTPGQGLQFLFEYFSETQRNKGNFPGRFSGRQFSNSRSEMNVSTLELGDSALYLCATPTENTGELFFGEGSRLTVL.

This clonotype was detected many times. The chain recombines TRBV5-1 with TRBJ1-1; a weak D match, TRBD1 (5 bases). CDR3 length: 15 residues. Germline-derived CDR1 and CDR2 are SGHRS and YFSETQ. The ends were cut back, 4 bases at V and 4 bases at J, with 17 bases in the middle. The CDR3 DNA reads TGCGCCAGCAGCCCAAACTTTCAGGGTCTCACTGAAGCTTTCTTT. As protein: CASSPNFQGLTEAFF.

A word on this clonotype: A much larger clonotype is one base distant, so this may be a read error. The J gene is TRBJ2-5, the V gene TRBV6-1, with D perhaps TRBD1 or TRBD2 (6 bases each). The CDR3 sequence is 13 residues long. Germline assignment: CDR1 MNHNS and CDR2 SASEGT. The V gene lost 8 bases and the J gene lost 4 bases, with 14 bases spanning the gap. Here the CDR3 reads CASGNGGGETQYF. The CDR3 bases are TGTGCCAGCGGAAACGGGGGCGGAGAGACCCAGTACTTC.

The V and J genes are TRBV4-3 and TRBJ2-5; D unresolved. The CDR3 totals 12 residues. Trimming left V 1 base short and J 4 bases short, with 4 bases between. Germline V lookup: CDR1 LGHNA, CDR2 YSLEER. CDR3: CASSQGPETQYF. CDR3 coding DNA: TGCGCCAGCAGCCAAGGTCCAGAGACCCAGTACTTC.

This clonotype was seen many times. This chain links TRBV5-8 with TRBJ2-4; 7 bases align to TRBD1. This CDR3 has 13 amino acids. Looked up from germline, CDR1 is SGHTS and CDR2 is YDEGEE. Trimming took 3 bases from V and 7 from J; bases not matched to a gene: 4. The CDR3 region has the DNA TGTGCCAGCAGCTCGAGGGGGCCCAACATTCAGTACTTC. This sequence encodes CASSSRGPNIQYF.